This T cell receptor beta chain came from a study of Graves' ophthalmopathy and Graves' hyperthyroidism. Study findings and constraints: Detection in blood was also observed for most expanded thyroid clonotypes above 0.001 frequency.

Scientists amplified the TCR beta CDR3 regions from RNA transcripts. HTBI primers were employed in first-round RT-PCR, then a second-round multiplex PCR followed. TCRdb passed the multiplex PCR reads through MiXCR, listing each CDR3 protein once. The sample yields under 200,000 distinct CDR3 sequences, approximately 38% seen once. This clonotype was seen at least ten times. Its antigen is unknown. Moderate-to-severe activity, with CAS ≥3, NOSPECS ≥4 and duration under 3 months, characterized the donors with ophthalmopathy. Lactation, pregnancy, uncontrolled infections and other autoimmune diseases were all grounds for excluding patients. Diagnosis relied on clinical symptoms, serum thyroxine, TRAb, thyroid ultrasound and orbital computed tomography. This clonotype originated in a woman in her thirties or forties with Graves' ophthalmopathy. The sequenced sample consisted of peripheral blood.

Here the CDR3 reads CASSLPGQVQETQYF. The DNA of the CDR3 is TGTGCCAGCAGTTTACCGGGACAGGTCCAAGAGACCCAGTACTTC. The chain combines TRBV28 with TRBJ2-5; TRBD1 matches 8 bases. The CDR3 consists of 15 residues. V gave up 2 bases and J gave up 1 base; unmatched junction bases: 3. The V gene's germline CDR1 is MDHEN and CDR2 SYDVKM.